The source of this TCR beta chain is a study of cytomegalovirus exposure and HLA in healthy donors (dated by TCRdb to the late 2010s). With regard to the full study: An earlier analysis of 587 of the donors reported roughly 300 Gb of sequence data and approximately 120 million unique TCR beta sequences obtained from approximately 180 million T cells. An early release covering 550 to 700 HLA-typed donors comprised about 290 gigabases of sequencing data and approximately 80 million unique TCR sequences. Among the roughly 390 genotyped donors, around 81% belonged to the genetic ancestry cluster associated with self-reported Caucasian donors. The study aimed to test whether cataloging public T cell receptors could reveal signatures of past pathogen exposure. The T cell repertoires of 666 subjects were profiled by immunosequencing and related to cytomegalovirus serostatus. Along with the roughly 700-subject first cohort, a separate validation cohort of around 120 different subjects was used. To predict cytomegalovirus infection status, the study combined high-throughput TCR immunosequencing, statistical association of individual TCRs with disease status, and machine learning. To study patterns of TCR occurrence, a later analysis re-analyzed previously published TCR beta repertoires from more than 550 donors and added high-resolution HLA genotyping. Rather than drawing on any new phenotypic data, the later analysis identified candidate immune exposures from TCR beta sequences and the way those sequences occurred across donors. An earlier analysis of 587 of the donors used high-throughput TCR beta sequencing to judge whether each TCR beta V gene segment behaved as functional or pseudogenic. Donor age, sex, ethnicity and CMV serostatus were collected together with the repertoire data. A later genetic analysis took genome-wide SNP genotypes for about three fifths of the 666 donors and used that subset as a discovery cohort. Every discovery cohort repertoire had been produced on one sequencing platform. HLA typing covered class I and class II loci at four-digit resolution. Typing coverage differed by locus: A, B, C, DRB1 and DQB1 were typed in about 629-640 donors, DQA1 in around 500, DPA1 in 600 to 610, and DPB1 in 472. Roughly 5 DR-DQ haplotypes were treated as single units for association and clustering because of strong linkage in the cohort. Among 300 to 500 genotyped donors of the cohort, an average of around 250,000 unique TCR beta nucleotide sequences was sequenced per donor, of which 15% to 20% were non-productive.

From a lookup of the germline V gene, CDR1 and CDR2 are SGHRS and YFSETQ. Measured from the cysteine to the phenylalanine, the CDR3 is 14 residues long. This entry keeps only the CDR3 DNA: 42 bases, framed from base 1. V is cut back by 1 base and J by 9 bases, with 5 bases in the junction unmatched. Study-wide findings and limitations: HLA typing was unavailable for some donors at each locus, so association tests used only the typed subset. The sequencing pipeline was judged likely to have produced a cluster of highly shared sequence variants as a technical artifact. The 87-base-pair reads could not distinguish some IMGT-functional V segments, including TRBV6-2 and TRBV6-3, so those segments were excluded. In an earlier analysis of some 500 of the donors, most TCR beta V segments were observed in productive rearrangements about 90% or about 30% of the time, broadly matching IMGT annotations. Immune exposure information for the cohort was limited to CMV serostatus. Correlated functional status among segregating V segments might be attributable to linkage disequilibrium, but an unknown experimental factor could not be ruled out. The authors suggested that the approach could potentially be extended to other disease states and immunological phenotypes. According to a later analysis, TCR association rates differed among HLA loci, with DRB1 alleles showing the most associated TCRs and HLA-C alleles showing the fewest. The presence/absence analyses assumed that sequencing depth was roughly uniform across donors, and that assumption may not be true. In both the original and validation cohorts, the classifier was reported to diagnose cytomegalovirus status with high specificity and sensitivity. According to a later analysis, parvovirus B19, influenza, CMV and Epstein-Barr virus appeared linked to several top co-occurrence clusters. A further reported finding was that TCR beta sequences accurately predicted the HLA-A and HLA-B alleles for most subjects in the first cohort. In a later analysis, more than 15,000 TCR beta sequences were associated with specific HLA alleles at a false discovery rate of 0.05. In a later analysis, HLA-associated TCR beta chains showed more clonal expansion and lower generation probabilities than non-associated chains that were equally common. Most TCR sequences were observed very rarely across donors, whereas some public TCRs were present in many individuals. In a later analysis, most CMV-associated TCR beta chains were found to appear HLA-restricted, with HLA associations seemingly driven largely by CMV exposure. The cohort was sequenced for TCR beta chains only, and without alpha or paired-chain data the features that could be detected were limited. A later genetic analysis associated a missense DCLRE1C variant with V-gene and J-gene trimming of TCR beta chains, and an independent cohort replicated the association. When HLA alleles, especially DR and DQ, strongly co-occurred, attributing TCR associations to individual alleles was difficult. Roughly 15 rarely observed V segments, including chromosome 9 orphons, were excluded from the earlier analysis of about 600 of the donors because counts were too low. According to a later genetic analysis, donors in an Asian-associated ancestry cluster had fewer N-insertions in productive TCRs than the approximately 670-donor mean. A total of 164 TCR beta chains were listed by the study as associated with cytomegalovirus. Three of the identified cytomegalovirus-associated TCR beta chains were confirmed in vitro to be specific for cytomegalovirus antigens.

The cohort was made up of approximately 700 healthy bone marrow donors. Cohort members were all nominally healthy when sampled, although unrecorded immune exposures were likely present. The donor tested CMV seropositive, placing the donor among the 289 seropositive members of the cohort. A peripheral blood sample was collected from each donor, and TCR beta sequencing was performed on peripheral blood mononuclear cells. Genomic DNA extraction from the blood cell samples was performed with the Qiagen DNeasy Blood Extraction Kit. This clone was observed once. The specificity of this receptor is unknown. No per-base quality is available; no much larger clone lies one base away. Preparation of the library involved the immunoSEQ multiplex PCR assay. The multiplex PCR relied on a mix of 60 forward primers for TCR Vbeta segments and 13 reverse primers for TCR Jbeta segments. Amplification of the CDR3 region of rearranged TCR beta genes was performed with a multiplex PCR assay on genomic DNA. The Illumina HiSeq System was used to sequence the amplified TCR beta libraries as 87-base-pair reads. In the source study's methods: Across the 500 to 850 repertoires, a later analysis counted 80 million or so unique TCR beta chains, some 11 million of which were shared by at least two donors. Raw reads were error-corrected and collapsed into unique sequences with a nearest-neighbor algorithm that merged closely related sequences to remove PCR and sequencing errors. V, D and J gene segments were assigned by aligning CDR3 sequences to IMGT reference sequences. Each retained sequence needed at least a six-nucleotide match to both a V gene segment and a J gene segment. Rearrangements were classified as productive when the CDR3 lacked stop codons and remained in frame with V and J, and all other rearrangements were classified as non-productive. Following IMGT convention, CDR3 was defined as the stretch from the second conserved V-encoded cysteine up to the conserved J-encoded phenylalanine. Sequences without an unambiguous match to a single V gene segment were excluded from the earlier analysis of 450 to 750 of the donors. In an earlier analysis of a few hundred of the donors, V segments were called functional above 56.7% productive rearrangements and were called segregating when the between-donor standard deviation exceeded 5%. A statistical classification framework was developed to diagnose cytomegalovirus status using the catalog of TCR beta chain sequences. In a later analysis, TCR nucleotide sequences were compared against IMGT/GENE-DB human TR gene sequences so that V and J genes could be assigned. Using the TCRdist pipeline, a later analysis assigned CDR3 sequences along with most-parsimonious VDJ recombination scenarios. In a later analysis, each TCR beta chain was defined by its CDR3 amino acid sequence together with its V-gene family, and reads without a unique V-gene family were excluded. To address suspected cross-contamination and a sequencing artifact, a later analysis removed around 590 highly shared, low-generation-probability nucleotide sequences. In a later analysis, a clonal expansion index was calculated for each public chain from normalized within-repertoire ranks of inferred template counts. A later analysis computed generation probabilities with a VDJ recombination model fitted to out-of-frame rearrangements, and checked the results against IGoR. In a later analysis, TCR-TCR, TCR-HLA and TCR-CMV co-occurrence was scored with hypergeometric tests, and a repertoire-size bias correction was applied to TCR pairs. False discovery rates were estimated in a later analysis by permuting HLA or CMV assignments 20 times. A later analysis grouped co-occurring TCRs with DBSCAN, adding TCRdist sequence similarity when clustering within HLA-allele-positive subsets. Co-occurrence clustering excluded repertoires with fewer than 30,000 or more than 120,000 public chains, plus five with anomalous nucleotide sharing. Here the immuneACCESS table is served through TCRdb, limited to in-frame sequences with V and J called. Missing clones are a known gap in these copies; in checked studies unresolved V genes cover under half, and the rest lacks a known reason. The DNA gave D and trimming, while V, J and clone size come from that table. For this sample the table gives approximately 170,000 clones, of which more than 65% were detected only once. Around 3.2% of the sample is held by the ten biggest clonotypes.

The sample taken for sequencing was PBMCs. This clonotype originated in a woman younger than 45 in good health and CMV-seropositive. The V and J segments used are TRBV5-1 and TRBJ2-1, with 9 middle bases fitting TRBD2. The CDR3: CASSLTSGQVEQFF. The nucleotide sequence reads TGCGCCAGCAGCTTGACTAGCGGGCAAGTTGAGCAGTTCTTC.